Listed below are T cell receptor beta chains from one sample, sequenced in a study of blood T cell repertoires in COVID-19. Method: immunoSEQ multiplex PCR; TCRdb's copy keeps in-frame clones and lacks some. The table shows more than 200,000 clones, with around 80% occurring only once. The sample taken for sequencing was peripheral blood. These TCRs come from a woman in her thirties or forties who had recovered from COVID-19. Both conserved end residues are part of each CDR3. A D gene is named only where the DNA matches it firmly. Only some rows state a clone size, as once, few, many or a class for expanded clones.

V	D	size	J	CDR3	DNA
TRBV10-2	TRBD1	-	TRBJ1-1	CASSEGTGAFF	TGCGCCAGCAGTGAGGGGACAGGCGCTTTCTTT
TRBV2	TRBD1	-	TRBJ1-2	CATQDDRAGNYGYTF	TGTGCCACCCAAGACGACAGGGCGGGTAACTATGGCTACACCTTC
TRBV15	-	few	TRBJ2-1	CATSTGTDPYNEQFF	TGTGCCACCAGCACCGGGACTGACCCCTACAATGAGCAGTTCTTC
TRBV5-8	TRBD1	many	TRBJ1-2	CASSVAGTAF	TGTGCCAGCAGCGTCGCCGGGACAGCATTC
TRBV7-3	TRBD1	-	TRBJ2-3	CASSPGTGDDTQYF	TGTGCCAGCAGCCCTGGGACAGGGGACGATACGCAGTATTTT
TRBV27	-	-	TRBJ2-7	CASGAGKGYEQYF	TGTGCCAGCGGGGCAGGAAAGGGCTACGAGCAGTACTTC
TRBV4-3	-	few	TRBJ1-1	CASSLAQHANTEAFF	TGCGCCAGCAGCCTGGCACAGCACGCCAACACTGAAGCTTTCTTT
TRBV21-1	-	-	TRBJ1-1	CASSALRGWNTEAFF	TGTGCCAGCAGCGCCCTAAGGGGTTGGAACACTGAAGCTTTCTTT
TRBV3-1/TRBV3-2	-	-	TRBJ1-4	CASSHAGEKLFF	TGTGCCAGCAGTCACGCAGGGGAAAAACTGTTTTTT
TRBV18	-	-	TRBJ1-5	CASSPGRHNQPQHF	TGTGCCAGCTCACCGGGTAGACATAATCAGCCCCAGCATTTT
TRBV5-5	-	many	TRBJ2-7	CASSSAQGATRYEQYF	TGTGCCAGCAGCTCGGCGCAGGGCGCAACTCGGTACGAGCAGTACTTC
TRBV10-3	TRBD1	-	TRBJ2-6	CAINPGQGSAGANVLTF	TGTGCCATCAATCCGGGACAGGGATCGGCTGGGGCCAACGTCCTGACTTTC
TRBV3-1/TRBV3-2	-	many	TRBJ2-7	CASSRQYEQYF	TGTGCCAGCAGCCGTCAGTACGAGCAGTACTTC
TRBV7-8	TRBD1	-	TRBJ2-3	CASRPPGGAGTDTQYF	TGTGCCAGCAGACCACCAGGGGGCGCGGGCACAGATACGCAGTATTTT
TRBV9	TRBD2	-	TRBJ2-7	CASSVDSGGAYEQYF	TGTGCCAGCAGCGTAGACAGCGGGGGGGCCTACGAGCAGTACTTC
TRBV2	-	few	TRBJ2-7	CASSAGSLSYEQYF	TGTGCCAGCAGTGCAGGGTCCCTTTCATACGAGCAGTACTTC
TRBV5-5	TRBD1	few	TRBJ2-2	CASSKGQGEGTGELFF	TGTGCCAGCAGCAAGGGACAGGGAGAAGGTACCGGGGAGCTGTTTTTT
TRBV12-3/TRBV12-4	-	-	TRBJ2-2	CASSLARDGELFF	TGTGCCAGCAGTTTAGCCAGGGACGGGGAGCTGTTTTTT
TRBV7-8	-	-	TRBJ2-2	CASSPIQGTGTGELFF	TGTGCCAGCAGCCCTATACAGGGCACGGGCACCGGGGAGCTGTTTTTT
TRBV6-4	-	few	TRBJ2-3	CASSAQGSDTQYF	TGTGCCAGCAGCGCCCAGGGGTCTGATACGCAGTATTTT
TRBV9	TRBD1	-	TRBJ2-5	CASSVEPRQGAIETQYF	TGTGCCAGCAGCGTAGAACCGAGACAGGGGGCGATTGAGACCCAGTACTTC
TRBV10-3	-	few	TRBJ2-1	CAISEGLNYPHNEQFF	TGTGCCATCAGTGAGGGACTGAACTATCCCCACAATGAGCAGTTCTTC
TRBV3-1/TRBV3-2	TRBD2	-	TRBJ2-5	CASSQAGLDLQETQYF	TGTGCCAGCAGCCAAGCCGGACTAGACCTACAAGAGACCCAGTACTTC
TRBV10-2	TRBD1	-	TRBJ1-2	CASRARRTGIVHGYTF	TGCGCCAGCAGAGCTCGTCGGACAGGGATTGTACATGGCTACACCTTC
TRBV5-5	TRBD1	once	TRBJ1-2	CASSLGQGNGYTF	TGTGCCAGCAGCTTGGGACAGGGTAATGGCTACACCTTC
TRBV6-2/TRBV6-3	-	-	TRBJ2-1	CASSPRVARNNEQFF	TGTGCCAGCAGCCCCAGGGTAGCAAGGAACAATGAGCAGTTCTTC
TRBV4-2	TRBD2	-	TRBJ2-1	CASSQRASGPNEQFF	TGTGCCAGCAGCCAAAGGGCTAGCGGCCCCAATGAGCAGTTCTTC
TRBV2	-	few	TRBJ2-7	CASRLQVSSYEQYF	TGTGCCAGCAGACTACAGGTTTCCTCCTACGAGCAGTACTTC
TRBV5-1	TRBD1	-	TRBJ2-5	CASSFGQAQETQYF	TGCGCCAGCAGCTTCGGACAGGCTCAAGAGACCCAGTACTTC
TRBV5-6	TRBD1	-	TRBJ1-5	CASSSADRGGQPQHF	TGTGCCAGCAGCTCCGCCGACAGGGGCGGGCAGCCCCAGCATTTT
TRBV11-3	TRBD2	-	TRBJ2-1	CASSHRGRGLEQFF	TGTGCCAGCAGCCACCGAGGGAGGGGATTAGAGCAGTTCTTC
TRBV7-2	-	-	TRBJ1-2	CASSPSSMRGRGGYTF	TGTGCCAGCAGCCCCAGTAGTATGCGGGGGCGGGGTGGCTACACCTTC
TRBV9	TRBD1	-	TRBJ1-1	CASSPGTGNTEAFF	TGTGCCAGCAGCCCAGGGACAGGGAACACTGAAGCTTTCTTT
TRBV5-4	TRBD2	-	TRBJ2-7	CASSPGGEIYEQYF	TGTGCCAGCAGTCCGGGGGGGGAGATCTACGAGCAGTACTTC
TRBV5-1	-	-	TRBJ2-5	CASSLGGAEQETQYF	TGCGCCAGCAGCTTGGGTGGGGCAGAGCAAGAGACCCAGTACTTC
TRBV7-7	-	-	TRBJ2-2	CASTQSPNTGELFF	TGTGCTAGCACCCAGTCCCCGAACACCGGGGAGCTGTTTTTT
TRBV9	-	-	TRBJ1-1	CASSPHGVGTQNTEAFF	TGTGCCAGCAGCCCCCACGGGGTCGGGACACAGAACACTGAAGCTTTCTTT
TRBV7-2	TRBD1	-	TRBJ2-7	CASSQDRDRVYEQYF	TGTGCCAGCAGCCAAGACCGGGACAGGGTCTACGAGCAGTACTTC
TRBV5-5	-	-	TRBJ2-3	CASSRTTGRLFTDTQYF	TGTGCCAGCAGCCGTACGACAGGACGCCTTTTCACAGATACGCAGTATTTT
TRBV12-3/TRBV12-4	-	-	TRBJ1-5	CASSLQINQPQHF	TGTGCCAGCAGTCTTCAGATCAATCAGCCCCAGCATTTT
TRBV11-2	TRBD1	few	TRBJ2-5	CASSSGQGRGETQYF	TGTGCCAGCAGTTCCGGACAGGGGCGAGGGGAGACCCAGTACTTC
TRBV4-3	TRBD1	-	TRBJ2-1	CASSQGTGQNNEQFF	TGCGCCAGCAGCCAAGGCACGGGACAGAACAATGAGCAGTTCTTC
TRBV5-6	-	-	TRBJ1-3	CASSRAGAGNTIYF	TGTGCCAGCAGCCGGGCAGGGGCTGGAAACACCATATATTTT
TRBV28	TRBD1	-	TRBJ2-7	CASSSGQGNYEQYF	TGTGCCAGCAGTTCGGGACAGGGTAACTACGAGCAGTACTTC
TRBV29-1	TRBD2	-	TRBJ2-3	CVLAGHSTDTQYF	TGCGTTCTAGCGGGGCATAGCACAGATACGCAGTATTTT
TRBV9	TRBD1	-	TRBJ1-2	CASSVDQVRGRGYTF	TGTGCCAGCAGCGTAGATCAGGTCAGGGGGCGAGGCTACACCTTC
TRBV7-9	TRBD2	-	TRBJ2-3	CASSFSGGGTDTQYF	TGTGCCAGCAGCTTTTCGGGCGGGGGAACAGATACGCAGTATTTT
TRBV5-8	-	once	TRBJ2-7	CASSSDSFGEQYF	TGTGCCAGCAGCTCTGACTCCTTTGGCGAGCAGTACTTC
TRBV19	-	-	TRBJ2-7	CASRQGYEQYF	TGTGCCAGTAGACAGGGCTACGAGCAGTACTTC
TRBV19	TRBD1	-	TRBJ1-2	CASTDRDGYTF	TGTGCCAGTACGGACAGGGATGGCTACACCTTC
TRBV19	TRBD1	-	TRBJ1-1	CASRVTGGGTEAFF	TGTGCCAGTAGGGTGACAGGGGGTGGTACTGAAGCTTTCTTT
TRBV6-2/TRBV6-3	-	once	TRBJ2-1	CASSYSRGNEQFF	TGTGCCAGCAGTTACTCGAGGGGGAATGAGCAGTTCTTC
TRBV7-2	-	-	TRBJ1-6	CASSPAQDSPLHF	TGTGCCAGCAGCCCCGCACAGGATTCACCCCTCCACTTT
TRBV14	TRBD1	-	TRBJ2-2	CASLTGTGDTGELFF	TGTGCCAGCCTGACCGGGACAGGGGACACCGGGGAGCTGTTTTTT
TRBV11-3	-	-	TRBJ2-7	CASSLERSRGEQYF	TGTGCCAGCAGCTTAGAGCGCAGTCGGGGGGAGCAGTACTTC
TRBV28	-	-	TRBJ1-2	CASSLGGEDYGYTF	TGTGCCAGCAGTTTAGGGGGCGAGGACTATGGCTACACCTTC
TRBV2	TRBD1	-	TRBJ2-6	CASSVPLKTGGSGANVLTF	TGTGCCAGCAGTGTCCCCCTCAAGACAGGGGGCTCTGGGGCCAACGTCCTGACTTTC
TRBV28	TRBD2	-	TRBJ2-3	CASSPSGGESDTQYF	TGTGCCAGCAGCCCGAGCGGGGGCGAGTCAGATACGCAGTATTTT
TRBV6-5	TRBD1	-	TRBJ2-7	CASSITGTEIYEQYF	TGTGCCAGCAGTATAACCGGGACAGAAATCTACGAGCAGTACTTC